A single TCR beta chain is shown here with its context. The target antigen is unknown. The data were taken from a study of shared clonotypes between healthy human individuals. The CDR3 spans 13 residues. Germline assignment: CDR1 MNHEY and CDR2 SVGAGI. Trimming shortened V by 2 bases and J by 6 bases, and 10 bases separated the two germline ends. Findings of the study overall: Compared with memory subsets, naive subsets generally had larger estimated richness.

In the original analysis: Sequence data from immunoSEQ were junction-only and lacked quality scores; consequently, filtering differed. The method was immunoSEQ multiplex PCR; TCRdb's version includes in-frame clones alone and lacks a portion of them. V, J and clone size are taken as reported in that table, and D and trimming were inferred from the DNA itself. The sample contains roughly 2 million clones, almost 96% of which appear only once. The specimen sequenced was naive CD4+ T cells sorted from blood. Indicated subset: CD45RA+ positively selected. The source of this sequence is a man aged 18-30 years in good health. The chain employs TRBV6-5 and TRBJ1-1; the D gene is possibly TRBD1 (5 bases). The CDR3 bases are TGTGCCAGCAGTTACCGGGGACGTCCTGAAGCTTTCTTT. As protein: CASSYRGRPEAFF.